This T cell receptor (beta chain) was identified during a study of low-dose radiotherapy and immunotherapy resistance in tumors (dated by TCRdb to between 2020 and 2023). Broadly, across the study: Patients in Cohort 1 were given 0.5 Gy per fraction every 2 weeks, and the prescribed total PTV dose was 6.5 Gy. For Cohort 2, the dose was 1 Gy per fraction given every two weeks, adding up to 13 Gy in total across 26 weeks. Eight patients were included in the translational analysis, namely three from the first dose cohort plus the first five from the second dose cohort. Aspirin 300 mg was taken orally once daily by patients for four cycles, starting on cycle 1 day 1. Cyclophosphamide 200 mg/m2 was administered intravenously every two weeks, one day before each radiation and immunotherapy administration. Patients were given nivolumab as a 240 mg flat dose every two weeks and ipilimumab at 1 mg/kg every six weeks, with both drugs delivered intravenously. The trial did not randomize participants into treatment groups.

Regarding this clonotype: What this receptor recognizes is not known. Base quality data are lacking; no much larger clone is found one base away.

The run used an Illumina HiSeq 2500. Superscript III and a set of TRAV- and TRBV-specific primers were used to synthesize first-strand cDNA, so that both TCRalpha and TCRbeta chains were covered. An approximately 20-cycle PCR with Phusion amplified the TCRs, pairing a constant-region primer with the adapter that was attached to the V primers. The isolated mRNA was amplified using the MessageAmp II aRNA Amplification Kit, with in vitro transcription performed for approximately 16 hours at 37 degrees C. mRNA for TCR sequencing was isolated with the Dynabeads mRNA DIRECT Purification Kit. Indexed Illumina adapters were added in a second roughly 25-cycle Phusion PCR, and the resulting products were purified with AMPure XP beads. The paper's data handling went like this. Custom Perl scripts were used to pool TCR sequences that encoded the same protein, to remove out-of-frame sequences, and to calculate the abundance of each clonotype. The analysis excluded TCR sequences that were supported by just one read. The metrics used to describe the repertoires included Shannon entropy, Gini index, clonality, richness, and the frequency of TCRs shared between repertoires. TCRdb itself trimmed the public reads at Q25 with fastp, ran MiXCR and retained productive beta chains. Every distinct CDR3 protein forms one entry, paired with its most common genes and DNA. TCRdb's processing, not the authors' own work, is the source of the V and J calls. For this sample the table gives about 30,000 distinct CDR3 sequences, of which less than 65% were detected only once. 5% to 6% of the sample is held by the ten biggest clonotypes.

The time point label here, explained by the study, means: after trial treatment. The treatment or condition label corresponds to: LDRT plus nivolumab, ipilimumab, low-dose cyclophosphamide and aspirin (RACIN trial). The donors came from RACIN, which was a single-arm phase I dose-escalation trial that paired nivolumab and ipilimumab with aspirin, low-dose cyclophosphamide and low-dose radiotherapy. Patients were eligible if they had advanced solid tumors that were TIL-negative. Specimen: PBMCs, collected after low-dose radiotherapy plus immunotherapy. The sequence came from a male donor with gallbladder cancer.

At the DNA level, the sequence is TGCAGTGCGTTATACTCTGGAAACACCATATATTTT. Translated, it gives CSALYSGNTIYF. The rearrangement joined TRBV20-1 to TRBJ1-3, with no reliable assignment of the D segment. The CDR3 covers 12 residues, taking in both the cysteine and the phenylalanine. The kept DNA is CDR3 alone, 36 bases in frame from the first base. Deletion took 6 bases off V and 0 bases off J, with a span of 6 bases between the germline ends. CDR1 and CDR2, looked up from the germline V gene (reference sequence), are DFQATT and SNEGSKA.